This TCR beta chain was recorded in a study of blood T cell repertoires in COVID-19. About the study: The study drew acute and convalescent COVID-19 samples from the United States, Italy and Spain. In each case, the material was cDNA or gDNA derived from T cells, B-cell-depleted T cells, or PBMCs.

Here immunoSEQ multiplex PCR was the method, and the copy in TCRdb shows in-frame clones only, minus some. The sample lists over 300,000 clones; roughly 86% were seen once. Germline CDR1 reads MNHEY; CDR2 reads SMNVEV (reference sequence). With V trimmed by 3 bases and J by 5 bases, 10 bases remained unmatched. The CDR3 is 16 residues long. Sequencing used peripheral blood. The rearrangement links TRBV27 to TRBJ1-5; TRBD1 aligns across 7 bases. The receptor was isolated from a woman in her forties or fifties with acute or convalescent COVID-19. The CDR3 loop reads CASSLTRRQGDQPQHF. In DNA form, the CDR3 reads TGTGCCAGCAGTTTGACCCGACGACAGGGCGATCAGCCCCAGCATTTT.